These 9 T cell receptor beta chains were sequenced from one sample in a study of blood T cell repertoires in COVID-19. Profiled with immunoSEQ multiplex PCR; TCRdb holds only in-frame clones, not every one. The sample shows fewer than 350,000 clones, 85% of them seen only once. Input material: peripheral blood. The source is a human donor in a cohort sampled during active COVID-19.

This clone is a singleton in its sample. V and J are TRBV12-3 or TRBV12-4 and TRBJ1-1; D unresolved. CDR3 length: 12 amino acids. Trimming shortened V by 6 bases and J by 7 bases, and 12 bases separated the two germline ends. Written as DNA, the CDR3 is TGTGCCAGCAGAAGGAGGCGAGTTGAAGCTTTCTTT. It specifies CASRRRRVEAFF.

In DNA, the CDR3 is TGTGCCAGTAGTATACGGAGGGACAGGGACTTGGTTCACACCTTC. Its protein product is CASSIRRDRDLVHTF. This rearrangement joins TRBV19 to TRBJ1-2, with 9 bases aligning to TRBD1. The germline CDR1 and CDR2 sequences are LNHDA and SQIVND (reference sequence). The trim removed 2 bases at V and 12 bases at J, leaving 13 bases unmatched. This CDR3 is built from 15 residues.

V usage is TRBV6-1 and J usage is TRBJ1-1, with unresolved D. Germline V lookup: CDR1 MNHNS, CDR2 SASEGT. The CDR3 totals 16 residues. V was cut by 1 base and J by 3 bases, with 15 bases left in between. CDR3 nucleotides: TGTGCCAGCAGTGAAGGGCGGCGGGCTGGGGACACTGAAGCTTTCTTT. Translated: CASSEGRRAGDTEAFF.

The chain joins TRBV12-3 or TRBV12-4 to TRBJ1-2; tentative D call: TRBD1 (5 bases). V was trimmed by 11 bases and J by 7 bases, leaving 20 bases between them. The CDR3 is 13 residues long. CDR3 sequence reads: CAFSRGLLGGYTF. The CDR3 DNA is TGTGCCTTCTCGCGGGGCCTCCTAGGTGGCTACACCTTC.

The rearrangement links TRBV5-8 to TRBJ1-5, with TRBD1 matching 12 bases. This CDR3 is built from 16 residues. The germline V gene encodes CDR1 SGHTS and CDR2 YDEGEE. V shed 0 bases and J 9 bases; nucleotides not matched to a gene: 7. The CDR3 nucleotides read TGTGCCAGCAGCTTGGACGGGACAGGGGGCCGTACGCCCCAGCATTTT. Protein product: CASSLDGTGGRTPQHF.

This clone was counted only a few times. The rearrangement links TRBV9 to TRBJ2-7, with 13 bases matching TRBD2. The CDR3 length is 16 residues. CDR1 and CDR2 from the germline V gene are SGDLS and YYNGEE. The ends lost 4 bases at V and 4 bases at J; junction bases unmatched: 8. The DNA for the CDR3 is TGTGCCAGCAGCCCCGGGACTAGCGGGGACCATTACGAGCAGTACTTC. As protein: CASSPGTSGDHYEQYF.

The chain combines TRBV15 with TRBJ2-5, with D perhaps matching TRBD1 (6 bases). Germline CDR1 and CDR2: LNHNV and YYDKDF (reference sequence). CDR3 length: 14 residues. V was pared by 6 bases and J by 6 bases, with 17 bases between. The CDR3 protein is CATSSEGDMKTQYF. CDR3 in DNA: TGTGCCACCAGTTCAGAGGGGGATATGAAGACCCAGTACTTC.

This chain connects TRBV28 to TRBJ2-5; 7 bases are a match to TRBD1. The CDR3 is 16 amino acids. V lost 6 bases and J lost 2; bases outside the gene matches: 12. Germline V gives CDR1 MDHEN, CDR2 SYDVKM. In DNA, the CDR3 is TGTGCCAGCAGGAGGGACAGCGCAATGCAACAAGAGACCCAGTACTTC. This gives the protein CASRRDSAMQQETQYF.

The V and J genes are TRBV5-1 and TRBJ2-7, with 7 bases aligning to TRBD1. The CDR3 consists of 14 residues. Trimming at V came to 4 bases and at J to 4 bases, leaving 8 bases not matched to a gene. Germline values: CDR1 SGHRS, CDR2 YFSETQ. The CDR3 sequence: CASSQSQGKYEQYF. CDR3 nucleotides: TGCGCCAGCAGCCAGTCACAGGGGAAGTACGAGCAGTACTTC.